These T cell receptor beta chains were read from a single sample in a study of shared clonotypes between healthy human individuals. Sequenced by immunoSEQ multiplex PCR; TCRdb stores in-frame clones only, minus some. The sample lists under 600,000 clones; about 98% were seen once. Sequencing was performed on naive CD8+ T cells sorted from blood. The source of these receptors is a man aged 25 to 40 in good health. The CDR3 runs from the conserved cysteine through the conserved F or W. A D gene is named only where the DNA matches it firmly. Rows give clone size only sometimes, using once, few, many, or a class for an expanded clone.

CDR3: CASTRTMWGVNEKLFF; DNA: TGTGCCAGTACCCGGACTATGTGGGGAGTTAATGAAAAACTGTTTTTT; size: NA; V: TRBV19; J: TRBJ1-4; D: NA
CDR3: CASSPGLAGDSAQYF; DNA: TGCGCCAGCAGCCCAGGACTAGCGGGAGACTCGGCCCAGTACTTC; size: NA; V: TRBV5-1; J: TRBJ2-5; D: TRBD2
CDR3: CASSLSRHTGELFF; DNA: TGTGCCAGCAGCTTGAGCAGACACACCGGGGAGCTGTTTTTT; size: NA; V: TRBV7-7; J: TRBJ2-2; D: NA
CDR3: CASQAEQQETQYF; DNA: TGTGCCAGCCAGGCAGAACAACAAGAGACCCAGTACTTC; size: NA; V: TRBV9; J: TRBJ2-5; D: NA
CDR3: CASSVDAGELFF; DNA: TGTGCCAGCAGCGTGGACGCAGGGGAGCTGTTTTTT; size: NA; V: TRBV5-4; J: TRBJ2-2; D: NA
CDR3: CSVAGVETQYF; DNA: TGCAGCGTTGCAGGGGTAGAGACCCAGTACTTC; size: once; V: TRBV29-1; J: TRBJ2-5; D: NA
CDR3: CASSQVQEHQETQYF; DNA: TGTGCCAGCAGCCAAGTCCAGGAGCATCAAGAGACCCAGTACTTC; size: once; V: TRBV14; J: TRBJ2-5; D: NA
CDR3: CASRLDGGRDYGYTF; DNA: TGTGCCAGCAGACTCGATGGAGGGCGGGACTATGGCTACACCTTC; size: NA; V: TRBV7-9; J: TRBJ1-2; D: NA
CDR3: CASSLRREQYF; DNA: TGTGCCAGCAGTTTACGTAGGGAGCAGTACTTC; size: NA; V: TRBV28; J: TRBJ2-7; D: NA
CDR3: CASSLGDSFTYEQYF; DNA: TGTGCCAGCAGCTTAGGGGACAGTTTTACCTACGAGCAGTACTTC; size: NA; V: TRBV7-2; J: TRBJ2-7; D: TRBD1
CDR3: CASSVPAASTDTQYF; DNA: NA; size: NA; V: TRBV6-1; J: TRBJ2-3; D: NA
CDR3: CASSLAGSNNQPQHF; DNA: TGTGCCAGCAGCTTAGCGGGGTCTAACAATCAGCCCCAGCATTTT; size: NA; V: TRBV7-9; J: TRBJ1-5; D: NA
CDR3: CASSSRTSGSQETQYF; DNA: TGTGCCAGCAGCTCTCGGACTAGCGGATCCCAAGAGACCCAGTACTTC; size: once; V: TRBV13; J: TRBJ2-5; D: TRBD2
CDR3: CASSLRRGVGGETQYF; DNA: TGTGCCAGCAGCTTACGGCGTGGGGTAGGGGGAGAGACCCAGTACTTC; size: NA; V: TRBV11-2; J: TRBJ2-5; D: NA
CDR3: CASSWTGRDQPQHF; DNA: TGTGCCAGCAGTTGGACAGGGCGGGATCAGCCCCAGCATTTT; size: NA; V: TRBV28; J: TRBJ1-5; D: TRBD1
CDR3: CASSPIGQLSYGYTF; DNA: TGTGCCAGCAGCCCCATAGGCCAACTGTCCTATGGCTACACCTTC; size: NA; V: TRBV7-9; J: TRBJ1-2; D: NA
CDR3: CASSLTSGRRDTQYF; DNA: TGTGCCAGCAGCTTAACTAGCGGGAGAAGAGATACGCAGTATTTT; size: NA; V: TRBV7-6; J: TRBJ2-3; D: TRBD2
CDR3: CASSTDPRGGLNTEAFF; DNA: TGTGCCAGTAGTACGGACCCCCGAGGGGGGCTGAACACTGAAGCTTTCTTT; size: NA; V: TRBV19; J: TRBJ1-1; D: NA
CDR3: CASSARGGSNTEAFF; DNA: TGTGCCAGCAGCGCGAGGGGCGGTTCGAACACTGAAGCTTTCTTT; size: NA; V: TRBV9; J: TRBJ1-1; D: NA
CDR3: CASWDSTYEQYF; DNA: TGTGCCAGCTGGGACTCCACCTACGAGCAGTACTTC; size: NA; V: TRBV2; J: TRBJ2-7; D: NA
CDR3: CASSLTGGGSYEQYF; DNA: TGTGCCAGCAGCTTAACAGGAGGGGGCTCCTACGAGCAGTACTTC; size: NA; V: TRBV7-3; J: TRBJ2-7; D: NA
CDR3: CASTWWGGNEKLFF; DNA: TGTGCCAGCACTTGGTGGGGGGGTAATGAAAAACTGTTTTTT; size: NA; V: TRBV27; J: TRBJ1-4; D: NA
CDR3: CASSPGGYEQYF; DNA: TGTGCCAGCAGCCCAGGGGGCTACGAGCAGTACTTC; size: once; V: TRBV7-9; J: TRBJ2-7; D: TRBD1
CDR3: CASMPPGTYTEAFF; DNA: TGTGCCAGCATGCCTCCCGGGACCTACACTGAAGCTTTCTTT; size: NA; V: TRBV6-5; J: TRBJ1-1; D: NA
CDR3: CASKGPLSSGANVLTF; DNA: TGTGCCAGCAAGGGGCCGCTAAGCTCTGGGGCCAACGTCCTGACTTTC; size: NA; V: TRBV2; J: TRBJ2-6; D: NA